Given below is one T cell receptor (beta chain) in context. Its specific antigen is unknown. Base-call qualities are not available, and no considerably larger clone is one nucleotide away. The label giving this sample's time point can be read as: baseline before oral tofacitinib. From alopecia areata patients, peripheral blood was collected along with lesional scalp punch biopsies. PBMCs were isolated by density centrifugation and stained for CD3, CD4 and CD8, and CD4+ and CD8+ T cells were sorted on a FACSAria. The receptor library was made with the immunoSEQ multiplex PCR assay. To provide template for TCR sequencing, every sample had RNA extracted and reverse transcribed into cDNA. SuperScript III was used for first-strand cDNA synthesis, primed with a 2:1 mix of oligo-dT and random hexamers. A synthetic immune receptor repertoire was used to measure amplification bias, and any remaining bias was corrected computationally. On the authors' methods: Raw reads were preprocessed for error removal, and CDR3 was defined according to IMGT conventions as running from the conserved cysteine to phenylalanine. To get clonality, Shannon entropy was normalized by log2 of the number of productive unique TCRs and the result was subtracted from 1. CD4 or CD8 identity of scalp clones was inferred by cross-referencing scalp TCRbeta sequences with sorted blood CD4 and CD8 repertoires. Here the immuneACCESS table is served through TCRdb, limited to in-frame sequences with V and J called. Missing clones are a known gap in these copies; in checked studies unresolved V genes cover under half, and the rest lacks a known reason. V and J calls and clone size are those listed in that table; D and trimming were worked out from the DNA. Recorded for this sample are roughly 130,000 clones; about 57% of them occurred a single time. The ten largest make up 3.5% to 5% of the sample.

These data originate in a study of CD8+ T cells in alopecia areata (dated by TCRdb to 2016 to 2018). Context from the whole study: Treated patients were enrolled in an open-label pilot trial of oral tofacitinib at 5 to 10 mg twice daily for moderate-to-severe alopecia areata. Tofacitinib was administered for 6 to 18 months, and 6 months of follow-up off drug were then conducted to assess delayed response and recurrence. The study used high-throughput TCRbeta sequencing to examine T cell clonal expansion in alopecia areata, in both the C3H/HeJ mouse model and human patients. The RNA source kit depended on sample type: the PAXgene miRNA kit for fixed scalp, the miRNeasy kit for PBMCs, and the RNeasy kit for mouse skin. TCRbeta CDR3 regions were amplified by immunoSEQ multiplex PCR using 35 Vbeta forward and 13 Jbeta reverse primers. Scalp clonality was compared across normal scalp (n=4), patchy alopecia areata scalp (n=8), and alopecia totalis/universalis scalp (n=8). Biopsies were taken from tofacitinib-treated patients at baseline and at 4 and 24 weeks of treatment, and a later scalp biopsy was taken in several of the tofacitinib-treated patients. In humans, TCRbeta sequencing was performed on scalp tissue and on sorted CD4+ and CD8+ peripheral blood T cells from healthy controls and from patients with patchy or totalis/universalis alopecia areata.

From the cysteine up to the phenylalanine, the CDR3 has a length of 14 residues. Solely the CDR3 DNA is kept, with 42 bases framed from the first base. Overall study results and their limits: Shared TCR sequences between patients were less evident than in mice, which may be partly attributable to HLA diversity in the patient population. Unlike mouse skin, which is dominated by gammadelta T cells, normal human skin has resident alphabeta T cells that are also sequenced, and this complicates analysis of the scalp TCR repertoire. Compared with normal scalp, lesional scalp had higher clonality and more expanded CD8+ clones, particularly in alopecia totalis/universalis, a pattern that suggests antigenic drive.

The clonotype originates from a human donor with alopecia areata. Recombination linked TRBV21-1 to TRBJ1-4; the table gives TRBD1 as D, unverified against the DNA. TRBV21-1 is a recognized pseudogene. Sample: CD4+ T cells sorted from blood, taken at week 0. The nucleotide sequence reads as follows: TGTGCCAGCAGCAAGGGCAGGGTCGACGAAAAACTGTTTTTT. This encodes CASSKGRVDEKLFF.